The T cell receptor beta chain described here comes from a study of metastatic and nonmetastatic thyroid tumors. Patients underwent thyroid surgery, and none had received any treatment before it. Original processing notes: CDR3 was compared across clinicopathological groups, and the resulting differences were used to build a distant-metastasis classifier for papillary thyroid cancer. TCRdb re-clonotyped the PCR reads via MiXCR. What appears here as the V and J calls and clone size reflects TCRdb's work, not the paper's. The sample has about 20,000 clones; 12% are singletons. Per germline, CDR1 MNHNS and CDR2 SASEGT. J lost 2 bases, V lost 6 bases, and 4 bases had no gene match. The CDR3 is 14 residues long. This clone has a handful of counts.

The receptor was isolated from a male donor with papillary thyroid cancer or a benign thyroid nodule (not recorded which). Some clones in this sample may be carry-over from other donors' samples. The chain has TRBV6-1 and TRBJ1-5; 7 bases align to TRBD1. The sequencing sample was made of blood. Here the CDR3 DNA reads TGTGCCAGCAGAAGACAGGGCGGCAATCAGCCCCAGCATTTT. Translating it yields CASRRQGGNQPQHF.